This TCR beta chain was obtained from a study of shared T cell receptors in the human thymus. Profiled with immunoSEQ multiplex PCR; TCRdb holds only in-frame clones, not every one. The sample consists of about 500,000 clones, approximately 78% of them appearing once. This CDR3 region has 16 residues. V was cut by 3 bases and J by 1 base, with 16 bases left in between. Germline lookup yields CDR1 SGHTA and CDR2 FQGNSA. This clone has more than one count but fewer than ten. These same records also appear under a second study, on human thymus T cells. That report adds: Resections from corrective heart surgery provided thymus tissue.

The genes are TRBV7-2 and TRBJ2-7; TRBD1 might be the D (6 bases). The source material was thymocytes. The TCR originated in a boy under two years old with a congenital heart defect. The CDR3 sequence: CASSLPPSTGSYEQYF. The CDR3 coding sequence is TGTGCCAGCAGCTTGCCCCCCTCGACAGGTTCCTACGAGCAGTACTTC.